This T cell receptor beta chain was sequenced during a study of blood T cell repertoires in COVID-19. Sequencing used immunoSEQ multiplex PCR; TCRdb keeps in-frame clones, though not all of them. The sample yields about 300,000 clones, 85% to 90% seen once. Trimming took off 2 bases at V and 0 bases at J, with 8 bases between the two ends. The germline CDR1 and CDR2 sequences are SGHTA and FQGTGA. The CDR3 has 15 amino acids. Living in 24 US areas, the participants were between roughly 18 and 95 years of age. The clonotype originates from a woman between 18 and 29 years old who had recovered from COVID-19. The specimen was PBMCs or T cells enriched from blood (not recorded which). The chain uses TRBV7-3 and TRBJ2-1; D is unclear. CDR3 residues: CASSLLLSSYNEQFF. CDR3 nucleotides: TGTGCCAGCAGCTTACTGCTAAGCTCCTACAATGAGCAGTTCTTC.